Listed below are T cell receptor beta chains from one sample, sequenced in a study of CXCR3-negative and CXCR3-positive naive CD8 T cells. TCRdb reprocessed the 5' RACE reads and keeps a single row for each CDR3 protein, giving no DNA. Its clone listing holds about 130,000 distinct CDR3 sequences. Sequencing was carried out using naive CXCR3+ CD8+ T cells from blood. All receptors come from a human donor in good health. Some clones in this sample may be carry-over from other donors' samples. Both conserved end residues are part of each CDR3. The order of the fields is V gene, J gene, CDR3 protein.

TRBV5-1	TRBJ2-7	CASSSWTGTDEQYF
TRBV11-1	TRBJ2-7	CASSPAPRGIYEQYF
TRBV6-2/TRBV6-3	TRBJ2-3	CASSYSHGGTATSTDTQYF
TRBV29-1	TRBJ2-7	CSVGGHGAFNLYEQYF
TRBV12-3/TRBV12-4	TRBJ1-2	CASTPSEDGGYTF
TRBV25-1	TRBJ1-1	CASSDGPGGIETEAFF
TRBV5-5	TRBJ1-1	CASSLGTADTEAFF
TRBV7-9	TRBJ2-7	CASSDTWTSGIHEQYF
TRBV7-6	TRBJ1-6	CASSLGEDSPLHF
TRBV28	TRBJ1-1	CASSSGGPEAFF
TRBV10-3	TRBJ2-3	CAISEQGAADTQYF
TRBV4-1	TRBJ2-7	CASSPGPGQGSYEQYF
TRBV20-1	TRBJ1-1	CSAITDLNTEAFF
TRBV29-1	TRBJ2-7	CSATGQGGEQNF
TRBV5-1	TRBJ2-2	CASSLDLGPNTGELFF
TRBV20-1	TRBJ2-1	CSARVPSSYNEQFF
TRBV4-3	TRBJ2-1	CASSQDASPQYEQFF
TRBV6-1	TRBJ2-7	CASSEQGASDEQYF
TRBV29-1	TRBJ1-1	CSVADSEYTEAFF
TRBV3-1	TRBJ2-1	CASSQGLSEIYNEQFF
TRBV28	TRBJ2-1	CASSFRGRHNEQFF
TRBV10-2	TRBJ2-1	CASTIAGGPRNEQFF
TRBV27	TRBJ2-1	CASSYGQGGNEQFF
TRBV6-2/TRBV6-3	TRBJ1-5	CASSLVGGNQPQHF
TRBV2	TRBJ1-1	CASLVGKANTEAFF
TRBV11-1	TRBJ2-3	CASGVLAGGTDTQYF
TRBV7-2	TRBJ2-1	CASSYSGSPDEQFF
TRBV5-6	TRBJ1-2	CASSLGSSDGYTF
TRBV29-1	TRBJ2-7	CSVEDPMTGDGTYEQYF
TRBV7-2	TRBJ2-3	CASSSPSTDTQYF
TRBV29-1	TRBJ2-1	CSVEDRVNEQFF
TRBV7-3	TRBJ2-5	CASRSTSGGWETQYF